This passage covers 16 T cell receptor beta chains from one sample sequenced in a study of vaccination and CD4 T cells after COVID-19. Described treatment: approximately 9-day PBMC culture with coronavirus spike peptide pools or control peptides (ViraFEST assay). These receptors have no identified antigens. Cultured CD4+ T cell DNA underwent sequencing with the Oncomine TCR Beta short-read assay. TCRdb reprocessed the PCR reads with MiXCR, giving one entry per CDR3 protein. The table shows 20,000 to 25,000 distinct CDR3 sequences, with around 45% occurring only once. The sequencing sample was made of CD4+ T cells from blood, cultured in vitro. The receptors were gathered from a human donor who had recovered from COVID-19.

This clonotype was recorded a few times. V gene TRBV10-3 combines with J gene TRBJ2-3; 11 bases fit TRBD2. Trimming at V came to 10 bases and at J to 5 bases, leaving 5 bases not matched to a gene. The CDR3 covers 13 residues. Germline loops: CDR1 ENHRY, CDR2 SYGVKD. CDR3 sequence: CATAGTSGDTQYF. The CDR3 DNA sequence: TGTGCCACCGCGGGGACTAGCGGAGATACGCAGTATTTT.

This clonotype was counted between two and nine times. The rearrangement joins TRBV30 to TRBJ2-7; no clear D. Trimming took 0 bases from V and 3 from J, leaving 21 bases between them. Germline V gene sequence: CDR1 GTSNPN, CDR2 SVGIG (reference sequence). The CDR3 consists of 17 residues. In nucleotides, the CDR3 is TGTGCCTGGAGTGTTATTCCAGCTAGGTTCTTTCTCTACGAGCAGTACTTC. Translated: CAWSVIPARFFLYEQYF.

This clonotype was observed a few times. The chain employs TRBV6-1 and TRBJ2-2; tentative D call: TRBD1 (5 bases). CDR1 and CDR2 from the germline V gene are MNHNS and SASEGT. This CDR3 comprises 15 residues. V was clipped by 7 bases and J by 1 base, with 13 bases between them. In nucleotides, the CDR3 is TGTGCCAGCATGCAGGGATTACTGAACACCGGGGAGCTGTTTTTT. Protein: CASMQGLLNTGELFF.

This clonotype showed up just a few times. The rearrangement uses TRBV24-1 and TRBJ1-2; D unclear. CDR3 length: 16 residues. Germline values: CDR1 KGHDR, CDR2 SFDVKD. V gave up 11 bases and J gave up 4 bases, with 25 bases separating them. CDR3 nucleotide sequence: TGTGCCAGCAGCCCCGGCCCCAACACCGTTGTCTATGGCTACACCTTC. This translates into CASSPGPNTVVYGYTF.

V usage is TRBV28 and J usage is TRBJ2-7; 10 bases are shared with TRBD1. The trim removed 3 bases at V and 0 bases at J, leaving 5 bases unmatched. The germline gives CDR1 MDHEN, CDR2 SYDVKM. The CDR3 runs to 16 residues. The DNA of the CDR3 is TGTGCCAGCAGTTTCCCGGGACAGGGGACCTCCTACGAGCAGTACTTC. It specifies CASSFPGQGTSYEQYF.

This clonotype was picked up a small number of times. The chain employs TRBV6-1 and TRBJ1-3; no clear D. This CDR3 region has 15 residues. The germline V gene has CDR1 MNHNS and CDR2 SASEGT. Trimming took off 5 bases at V and 3 bases at J, with 14 bases between the two ends. As DNA, the CDR3 is TGTGCCAGCAGTATGTCGGGTGCGCTTGGAAACACCATATATTTT. Translated, it gives CASSMSGALGNTIYF.

This clonotype was found a few times. The CDR3 reads CASSFRGREETQYF. DNA of the CDR3: TGTGCCAGCAGCTTCAGGGGGCGCGAAGAGACCCAGTACTTC. V gene TRBV7-2 combines with J gene TRBJ2-5, with 8 positions matching TRBD1. In germline, CDR1 is SGHTA, CDR2 FQGNSA. The CDR3 runs 14 residues. The ends lost 3 bases at V and 3 bases at J; junction bases unmatched: 3.

This clonotype came up once. The CDR3: CASSQHSNSPLHF. The CDR3 DNA is TGTGCCAGCAGCCAGCACTCTAATTCACCCCTCCACTTT. This chain uses TRBV7-2 with TRBJ1-6; D ambiguous. The CDR3 consists of 13 residues. V shed 5 bases and J shed 6 bases, with 8 bases lying between them. CDR1 is SGHTA, CDR2 FQGNSA, per germline.

This clonotype was recorded a few times. This chain uses TRBV20-1 with TRBJ2-3; no definite D call. The germline gives CDR1 DFQATT, CDR2 SNEGSKA (reference sequence). This CDR3 is 13 amino acids long. Trimming cost V 3 bases and J 0 bases, with 7 bases left between them. The CDR3, as DNA: TGCAGTGCTAGGGCCTTCAGCACAGATACGCAGTATTTT. Its translation is CSARAFSTDTQYF.

The V gene is TRBV30, the J gene TRBJ1-2; no clear D gene. The CDR3 consists of 11 residues. The germline gives CDR1 GTSNPN, CDR2 SVGIG (reference sequence). V lost 0 bases and J lost 5, with 4 bases in between. The CDR3 loop reads CAWSVNYGYTF. CDR3 sequence (DNA): TGTGCCTGGAGTGTTAATTATGGCTACACCTTC.

In its sample, this clonotype was seen a few times. The V call is TRBV24-1, the J call TRBJ2-3, with TRBD2 as a possible D gene (6 bases). The CDR3 runs to 14 residues. The germline gives CDR1 KGHDR, CDR2 SFDVKD. V was trimmed by 5 bases and J by 7 bases, leaving 15 bases between them. The DNA of the CDR3 is TGTGCCACCAGTGTGACGGGAGTCTCGAATACGCAGTATTTT. This sequence encodes CATSVTGVSNTQYF.

The V and J genes are TRBV9 and TRBJ2-5; D might be TRBD1 or TRBD2, each matching 5 bases. Germline V lookup: CDR1 SGDLS, CDR2 YYNGEE. V dropped 4 bases and J dropped 3 bases, with 10 bases sitting between them. The CDR3 runs to 13 residues. The CDR3 DNA reads TGTGCCAGCAGCACAGTGGGGGAAGAGACCCAGTACTTC. Residues: CASSTVGEETQYF.

This clonotype was seen only a few times. The J gene is TRBJ2-5, the V gene TRBV2, with D perhaps TRBD1 (5 bases). V dropped 9 bases and J dropped 4 bases, with 15 bases sitting between them. CDR1 and CDR2 from the germline V gene are SNHLY and FYNNEI. The CDR3 has 13 residues. This CDR3 reads CASTRERGETQYF. The CDR3 nucleotides are TGTGCCAGTACCAGGGAAAGAGGAGAGACCCAGTACTTC.

This sequence joins TRBV6-2 or TRBV6-3 and TRBJ2-3; 9 nucleotides match TRBD2. Trimming removed 6 bases from V and 3 bases from J; junction bases left unmatched: 10. The CDR3 sequence is 16 residues long. Germline lookup yields CDR1 MNHEY and CDR2 SVGEGT. For the CDR3, the DNA is TGTGCCAGCAGGATTTATAGCGGGAGACAGACAGATACGCAGTATTTT. This codes for CASRIYSGRQTDTQYF.

This clonotype came up a few times. J is TRBJ1-5 and V is TRBV20-1; no firm D call. Germline V lookup: CDR1 DFQATT, CDR2 SNEGSKA (reference sequence). The V and J ends lost 8 bases and 2 bases respectively, with 22 bases between them. The CDR3 contains 16 residues. The CDR3 loop is CSYLKSGHRGNQPQHF. The CDR3 nucleotides read TGCAGTTACCTTAAGTCGGGTCATCGGGGCAATCAGCCCCAGCATTTT.

This clonotype was seen a few times. The chain carries TRBV27 and TRBJ2-3; TRBD2 agrees at 11 bases. The CDR3 contains 15 residues. Germline CDR1 is MNHEY and CDR2 is SMNVEV (reference sequence). V was clipped by 6 bases and J by 7 bases; unmatched bases: 9. The CDR3 bases are TGTGCCAGCAGATTAGCGGGGGGGTACCGTAATACGCAGTATTTT. This codes for CASRLAGGYRNTQYF.